A selection of T cell receptor beta chains follows, all from one sample in a study of T cells in Graves' hyperthyroidism and ophthalmopathy. Each CDR3 protein is one row after TCRdb ran MiXCR on the multiplex PCR reads. The sample has around 500,000 distinct CDR3 sequences; roughly an eighth are singletons. The material sequenced was blood. The receptors stem from a woman between 18 and 30 years old with Graves' hyperthyroidism. Both conserved end residues are trimmed from each CDR3. Fields, in order: CDR3 length, J gene, V gene, CDR3 protein.

len: 10
j_gene: TRBJ2-1
v_gene: TRBV27
CDR3aa: ASSFPGVEQF

len: 10
j_gene: TRBJ2-1
v_gene: TRBV5-1
CDR3aa: ASSKDHNEQF

len: 11
j_gene: TRBJ2-3
v_gene: TRBV29-1
CDR3aa: SEWQGLSDTQY

len: 9
j_gene: TRBJ1-4
v_gene: TRBV29-1
CDR3aa: SVEVFEKLF

len: 16
j_gene: TRBJ2-1
v_gene: TRBV27
CDR3aa: ASSDPVGLAGGYNEQF

len: 11
j_gene: TRBJ2-5
v_gene: TRBV10-1
CDR3aa: ASSDGLAETQY

len: 13
j_gene: TRBJ2-7
v_gene: TRBV28
CDR3aa: ASSFYLQGLYEQY

len: 14
j_gene: TRBJ2-3
v_gene: TRBV19
CDR3aa: ASSRDRDKWVDTQY

len: 12
j_gene: TRBJ1-2
v_gene: TRBV27
CDR3aa: ASTGRDSNYGYT

len: 13
j_gene: TRBJ2-7
v_gene: TRBV28
CDR3aa: ASTDSGTRLYEQY

len: 15
j_gene: TRBJ1-2
v_gene: TRBV12-3/TRBV12-4
CDR3aa: ASSSGRRQEYNYGYT

len: 13
j_gene: TRBJ2-3
v_gene: TRBV20-1
CDR3aa: STLGLAGTTDTQY

len: 11
j_gene: TRBJ1-1
v_gene: TRBV6-1
CDR3aa: ASSEQGVGTAF

len: 13
j_gene: TRBJ2-3
v_gene: TRBV2
CDR3aa: ASSARVKSTDTQY

len: 13
j_gene: TRBJ1-2
v_gene: TRBV2
CDR3aa: ASSGYSGGKHGYT

len: 9
j_gene: TRBJ1-2
v_gene: TRBV29-1
CDR3aa: SVRDRGGYT

len: 14
j_gene: TRBJ1-3
v_gene: TRBV5-1
CDR3aa: ASSRDNPSSGNTIY

len: 11
j_gene: TRBJ1-3
v_gene: TRBV20-1
CDR3aa: SATGQFGNTIY

len: 15
j_gene: TRBJ2-2
v_gene: TRBV6-2/TRBV6-3
CDR3aa: ASSQSPLGRITGELF

len: 14
j_gene: TRBJ1-2
v_gene: TRBV28
CDR3aa: ASSLSTGNVGYGYT

len: 13
j_gene: TRBJ2-5
v_gene: TRBV30
CDR3aa: AWGTGTATQETQY

len: 11
j_gene: TRBJ2-3
v_gene: TRBV6-2/TRBV6-3
CDR3aa: ASSSAGADTQY

len: 14
j_gene: TRBJ2-7
v_gene: TRBV20-1
CDR3aa: SARDVTSGRSYEQY

len: 13
j_gene: TRBJ1-5
v_gene: TRBV5-5
CDR3aa: ASSERGDSNQPQH

len: 10
j_gene: TRBJ2-7
v_gene: TRBV29-1
CDR3aa: SVETGSGEQY

len: 8
j_gene: TRBJ1-1
v_gene: TRBV20-1
CDR3aa: SAGVDEAF

len: 12
j_gene: TRBJ2-5
v_gene: TRBV27
CDR3aa: ASSIGTLTETQY

len: 14
j_gene: TRBJ1-5
v_gene: TRBV10-3
CDR3aa: AISESGQGGNQPQH

len: 12
j_gene: TRBJ1-5
v_gene: TRBV28
CDR3aa: ASRTQGANQPQH

len: 11
j_gene: TRBJ2-3
v_gene: TRBV7-9
CDR3aa: ASSRGRIDTQY

len: 15
j_gene: TRBJ1-2
v_gene: TRBV27
CDR3aa: ASSSLLGTGLDYGYT

len: 13
j_gene: TRBJ2-1
v_gene: TRBV11-3
CDR3aa: ASRKGQRDYNEQF

len: 14
j_gene: TRBJ2-5
v_gene: TRBV11-2
CDR3aa: ASSLVSRGTQETQY